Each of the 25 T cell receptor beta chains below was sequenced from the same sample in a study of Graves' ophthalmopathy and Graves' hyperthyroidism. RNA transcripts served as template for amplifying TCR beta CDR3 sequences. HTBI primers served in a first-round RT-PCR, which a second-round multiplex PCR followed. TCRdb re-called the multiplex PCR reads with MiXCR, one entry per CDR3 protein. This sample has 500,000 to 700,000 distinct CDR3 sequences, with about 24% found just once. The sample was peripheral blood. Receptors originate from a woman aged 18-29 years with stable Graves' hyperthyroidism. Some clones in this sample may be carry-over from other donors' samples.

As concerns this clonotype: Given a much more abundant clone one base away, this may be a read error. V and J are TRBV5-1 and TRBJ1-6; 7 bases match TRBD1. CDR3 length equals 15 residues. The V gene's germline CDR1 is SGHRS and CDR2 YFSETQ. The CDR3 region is CASSLAGTDTSHLHF. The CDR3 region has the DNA TGCGCCAGCAGCTTGGCCGGGACAGACACCTCACACCTCCACTTT.

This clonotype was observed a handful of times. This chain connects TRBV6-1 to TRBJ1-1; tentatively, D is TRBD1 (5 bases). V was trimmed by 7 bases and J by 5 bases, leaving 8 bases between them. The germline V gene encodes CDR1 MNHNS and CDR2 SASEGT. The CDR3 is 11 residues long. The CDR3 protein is CASKEGTEAFF. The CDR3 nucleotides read TGTGCCAGCAAGGAGGGGACTGAAGCTTTCTTT.

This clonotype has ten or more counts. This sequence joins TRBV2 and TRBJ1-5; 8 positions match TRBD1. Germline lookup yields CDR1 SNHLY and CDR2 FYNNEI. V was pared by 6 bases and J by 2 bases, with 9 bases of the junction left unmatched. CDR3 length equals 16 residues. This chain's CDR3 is CASSDRTGTGNQPQHF. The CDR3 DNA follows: TGTGCCAGCAGCGATAGGACAGGGACGGGCAATCAGCCCCAGCATTTT.

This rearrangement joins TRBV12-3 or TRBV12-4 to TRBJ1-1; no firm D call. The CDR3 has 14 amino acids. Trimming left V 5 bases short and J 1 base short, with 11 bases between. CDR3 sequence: CASSRTPSNTEAFF. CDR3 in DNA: TGTGCCAGCAGTAGAACACCCTCGAACACTGAAGCTTTCTTT.

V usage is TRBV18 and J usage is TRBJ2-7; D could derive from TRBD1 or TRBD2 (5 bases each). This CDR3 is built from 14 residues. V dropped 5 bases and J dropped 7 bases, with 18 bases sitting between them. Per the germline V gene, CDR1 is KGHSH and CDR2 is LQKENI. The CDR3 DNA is TGTGCCAGCTCATTATACTCCTCAGAGGGGGAGCAGTACTTC. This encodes CASSLYSSEGEQYF.

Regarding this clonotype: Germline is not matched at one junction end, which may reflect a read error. The CDR3 loop reads CASSPYGTREQYF. CDR3 DNA: TGTGCTAGCAGCCCTTACGGGACTCGGGAGCAGTACTTC. The chain has TRBV4-2 and TRBJ2-7; possibly TRBD2 for D (6 bases). Germline CDR1 is LGHNA and CDR2 is YNFKEQ. The CDR3 is 13 residues long.

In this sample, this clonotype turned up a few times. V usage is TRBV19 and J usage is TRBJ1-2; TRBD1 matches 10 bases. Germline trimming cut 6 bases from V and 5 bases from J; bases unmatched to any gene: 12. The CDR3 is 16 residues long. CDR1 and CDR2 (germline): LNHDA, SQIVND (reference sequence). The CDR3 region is CASSSHLGQGGYGYTF. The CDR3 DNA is TGTGCCAGTAGCTCTCACCTCGGACAGGGGGGATATGGCTACACCTTC.

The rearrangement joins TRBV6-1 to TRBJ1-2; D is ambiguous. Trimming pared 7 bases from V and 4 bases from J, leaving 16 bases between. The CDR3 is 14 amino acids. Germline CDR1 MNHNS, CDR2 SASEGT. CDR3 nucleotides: TGTGCCAGCACCTTCGGGCTTTTCGGCTATGGCTACACCTTC. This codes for CASTFGLFGYGYTF.

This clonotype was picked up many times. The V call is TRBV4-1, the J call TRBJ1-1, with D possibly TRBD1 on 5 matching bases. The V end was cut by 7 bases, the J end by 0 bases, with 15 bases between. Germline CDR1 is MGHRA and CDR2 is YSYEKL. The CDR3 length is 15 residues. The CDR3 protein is CASTPSDSLNTEAFF. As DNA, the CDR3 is TGCGCCAGCACTCCCTCCGACAGCCTGAACACTGAAGCTTTCTTT.

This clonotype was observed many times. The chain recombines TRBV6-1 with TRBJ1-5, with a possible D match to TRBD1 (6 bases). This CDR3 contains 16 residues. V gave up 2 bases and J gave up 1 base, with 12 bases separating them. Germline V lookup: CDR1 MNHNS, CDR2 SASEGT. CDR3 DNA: TGTGCCAGCAGTGAAAGTAGGGGGGGAAGCAATCAGCCCCAGCATTTT. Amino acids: CASSESRGGSNQPQHF.

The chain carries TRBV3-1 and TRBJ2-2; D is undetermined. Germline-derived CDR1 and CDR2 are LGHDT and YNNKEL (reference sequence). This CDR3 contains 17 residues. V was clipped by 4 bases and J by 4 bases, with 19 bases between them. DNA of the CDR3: TGTGCCAGCAGCCCCACGCCCGAAAGAGCTTTCACCGGGGAGCTGTTTTTT. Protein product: CASSPTPERAFTGELFF. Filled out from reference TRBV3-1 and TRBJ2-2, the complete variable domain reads DTAVSQTPKYLVTQMGNDKSIKCEQNLGHDTMYWYKQDSKKFLKIMFSYNNKELIINETVPNRFSPKSPDKAHLNLHINSLELGDSAVYFCASSPTPERAFTGELFFGEGSRLTVL.

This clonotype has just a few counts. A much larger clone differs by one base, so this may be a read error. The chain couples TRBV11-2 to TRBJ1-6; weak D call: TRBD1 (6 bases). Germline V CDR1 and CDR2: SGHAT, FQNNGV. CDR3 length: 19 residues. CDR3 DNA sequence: TGTGCCAGCAGCTTAAGTCCAACAGGGCCCGAGTCCTATAATTCATCCCTCCACTTT. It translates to CASSLSPTGPESYNSSLHF.

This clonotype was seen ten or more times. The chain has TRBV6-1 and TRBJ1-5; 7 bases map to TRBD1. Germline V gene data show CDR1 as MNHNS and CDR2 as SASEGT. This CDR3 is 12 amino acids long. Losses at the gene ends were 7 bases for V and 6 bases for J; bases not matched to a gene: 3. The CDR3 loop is CASNQGGQPQHF. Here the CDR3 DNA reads TGTGCCAGCAACCAGGGGGGTCAGCCCCAGCATTTT.

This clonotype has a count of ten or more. The CDR3 region is CACSIEFGGSTEAFF. Written as DNA, the CDR3 is TGTGCCTGTAGCATCGAATTTGGGGGAAGCACTGAAGCTTTCTTT. The chain links TRBV30 to TRBJ1-1; D might be TRBD1 (5 bases). The CDR3 length is 15 residues. Germline-derived CDR1 and CDR2 are GTSNPN and SVGIG (reference sequence). The V and J ends lost 6 bases and 4 bases respectively, with 21 bases between them.

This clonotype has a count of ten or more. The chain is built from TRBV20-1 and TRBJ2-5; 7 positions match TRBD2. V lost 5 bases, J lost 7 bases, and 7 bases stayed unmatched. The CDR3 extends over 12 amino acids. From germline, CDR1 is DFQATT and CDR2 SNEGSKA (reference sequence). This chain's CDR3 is CSAGGGVGTQYF. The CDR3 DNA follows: TGCAGTGCTGGGGGGGGGGTTGGGACCCAGTACTTC.

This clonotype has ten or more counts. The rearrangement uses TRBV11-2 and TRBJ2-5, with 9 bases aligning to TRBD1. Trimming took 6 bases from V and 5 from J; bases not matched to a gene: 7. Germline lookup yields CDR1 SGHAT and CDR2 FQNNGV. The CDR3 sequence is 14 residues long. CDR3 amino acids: CASSRTQGAETQYF. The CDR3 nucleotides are TGTGCCAGCAGTCGCACACAGGGGGCCGAGACCCAGTACTTC.

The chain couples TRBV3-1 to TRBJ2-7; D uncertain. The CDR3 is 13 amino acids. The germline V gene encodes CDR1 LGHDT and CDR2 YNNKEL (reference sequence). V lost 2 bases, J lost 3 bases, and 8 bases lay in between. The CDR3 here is CASSQSRDYEQYF. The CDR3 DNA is TGTGCCAGCAGCCAATCAAGGGACTACGAGCAGTACTTC.

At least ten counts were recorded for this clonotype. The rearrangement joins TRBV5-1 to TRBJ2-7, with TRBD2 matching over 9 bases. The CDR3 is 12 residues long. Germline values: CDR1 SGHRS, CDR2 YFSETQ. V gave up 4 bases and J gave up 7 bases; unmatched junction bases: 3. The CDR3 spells CASSRSGREQYF. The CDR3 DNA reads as TGCGCCAGCAGCCGTAGCGGGAGAGAGCAGTACTTC.

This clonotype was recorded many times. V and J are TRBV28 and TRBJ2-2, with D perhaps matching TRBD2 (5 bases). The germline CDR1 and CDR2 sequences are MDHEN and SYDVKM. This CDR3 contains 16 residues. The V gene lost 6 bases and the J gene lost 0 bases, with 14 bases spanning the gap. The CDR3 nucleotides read TGTGCCAGCAGCCCCCGGAGCGGAGCGAACACCGGGGAGCTGTTTTTT. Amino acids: CASSPRSGANTGELFF.

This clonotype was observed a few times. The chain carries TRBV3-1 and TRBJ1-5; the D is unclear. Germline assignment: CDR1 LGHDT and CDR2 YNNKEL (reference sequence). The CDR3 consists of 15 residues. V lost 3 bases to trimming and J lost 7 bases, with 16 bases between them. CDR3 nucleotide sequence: TGTGCCAGCAGCCAGTACTTAGACGGGTTGCAGCCCCAGCATTTT. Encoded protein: CASSQYLDGLQPQHF.

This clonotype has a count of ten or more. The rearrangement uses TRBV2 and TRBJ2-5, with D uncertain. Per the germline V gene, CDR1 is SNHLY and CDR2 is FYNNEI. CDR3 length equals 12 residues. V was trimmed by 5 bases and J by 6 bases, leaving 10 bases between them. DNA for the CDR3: TGTGCCAGCAGTCCTTTCGCCCAGACCCAGTACTTC. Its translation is CASSPFAQTQYF.

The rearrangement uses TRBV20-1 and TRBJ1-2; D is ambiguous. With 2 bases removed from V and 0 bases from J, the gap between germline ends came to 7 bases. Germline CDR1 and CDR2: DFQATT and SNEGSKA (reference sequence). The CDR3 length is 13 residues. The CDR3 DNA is TGCAGTGCTAGACGAGAGTCTAACTATGGCTACACCTTC. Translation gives CSARRESNYGYTF.

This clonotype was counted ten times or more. Here the CDR3 reads CASSSDRGTDEQYF. In nucleotides, the CDR3 is TGTGCCAGCTCATCGGACAGGGGGACGGACGAGCAGTACTTC. The chain recombines TRBV18 with TRBJ2-7; 10 bases align to TRBD1. Germline lookup yields CDR1 KGHSH and CDR2 LQKENI. The J segment lost 5 bases and the V segment lost 5 bases, leaving 6 bases of the junction unmatched. CDR3 length: 14 amino acids.

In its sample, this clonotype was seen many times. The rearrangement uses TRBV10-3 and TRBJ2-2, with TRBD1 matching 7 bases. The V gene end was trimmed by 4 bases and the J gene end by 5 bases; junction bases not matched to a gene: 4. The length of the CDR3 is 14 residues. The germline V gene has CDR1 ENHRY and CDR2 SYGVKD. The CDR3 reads CAISGQGVTGELFF. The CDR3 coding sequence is TGTGCCATCAGTGGACAGGGAGTTACCGGGGAGCTGTTTTTT.

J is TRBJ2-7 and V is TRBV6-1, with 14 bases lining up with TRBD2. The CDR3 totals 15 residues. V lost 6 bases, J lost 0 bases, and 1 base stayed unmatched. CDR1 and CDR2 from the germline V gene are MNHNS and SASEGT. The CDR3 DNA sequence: TGTGCCAGCAGGGGACTAGCGGGGGACTCCTACGAGCAGTACTTC. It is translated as CASRGLAGDSYEQYF.